A selection of T cell receptor beta chains follows, all from one sample in a study of T cell repertoires in cytomegalovirus infection. TCRdb reanalysed the reads using MiXCR and keeps one entry per CDR3 protein. The data contain approximately 220,000 distinct CDR3 sequences, 35% to 40% of them singletons. Their antigen targets remain unknown. The sample consisted of CD8+ T cells from cultured PBMCs, taken from culture after CMV antigen stimulation. These receptors were obtained from a human donor in good health (CMV status not recorded). Some clones in this sample may be carry-over from other donors' samples. CDR3s include the opening cysteine and the closing phenylalanine or tryptophan. Each record gives: J gene, V gene, D gene, clone size, CDR3 DNA, CDR3 protein. D genes are given only for firm matches. Size tells how often a clone was seen (once, few, many) or the class of an expanded clone, and some rows leave it out.

TRBJ2-1	TRBV5-1	TRBD2	-	TGCGCCAGCACCCCGACTAGCCGCTTCGGCTACAATGAGCAGTTCTTC	CASTPTSRFGYNEQFF
TRBJ1-1	TRBV6-1	-	-	TGTGCCAGCAGTCCCTCGACAGGGAACACTGAAGCTTTCTTT	CASSPSTGNTEAFF
TRBJ2-6	TRBV3-1	-	few	TGTGCCAGCAGCCAAGATAAGTCAGTCTCTGGGGCCAACGTCCTGACTTTC	CASSQDKSVSGANVLTF
TRBJ1-2	TRBV7-9	TRBD1	-	TGTGCCAGCAGCCCCGGGACAGGGGGTAACTATGGCTACACCTTC	CASSPGTGGNYGYTF
TRBJ2-1	TRBV7-3	TRBD1	few	TGTGCCAGCAGCCTCCACCCCCTCAGACAGGGGGCGTTTGGTGAGCAGTTCTTC	CASSLHPLRQGAFGEQFF
TRBJ2-5	TRBV5-4	TRBD1	few	TGTGCCAGCAGCGGTGGACAGGCGGCTTGGGAGACCCAGTACTTC	CASSGGQAAWETQYF
TRBJ1-2	TRBV19	-	once	TGTGCCAGTAGTGAAAGGACTGAGTCCAATCGGGGCTACACCTTC	CASSERTESNRGYTF
TRBJ2-4	TRBV7-2	TRBD2	many	TGTGCCAGCAGCCCCGGGACTAGCGGGACGGGTCAGTACTTC	CASSPGTSGTGQYF
TRBJ2-6	TRBV7-6	-	-	TGTGCCAGCAGCTTAGGGCCCGCTGGGGCCAACGTCCTGACTTTC	CASSLGPAGANVLTF
TRBJ1-2	TRBV9	-	many	TGTGCCAGCAGCGACGCCACGGGATCAAACTATGGCTACACCTTC	CASSDATGSNYGYTF
TRBJ1-2	TRBV7-3	-	-	TGTGCCAGCAGCTCCCTCCTCCCCGGCGAGGGCTACACCTTC	CASSSLLPGEGYTF
TRBJ2-1	TRBV2	TRBD2	few	TGTGCCAGCAAAGCCCCATGGGAGGGCCCCAATGAGCAGTTCTTC	CASKAPWEGPNEQFF
TRBJ2-3	TRBV10-3	TRBD2	-	TGTGCCATCAGTGTCCTCCGGACTAGCGGATACACAGATACGCAGTATTTT	CAISVLRTSGYTDTQYF
TRBJ1-1	TRBV9	-	many	TGTGCCAGCAGCGTAGAAGGGAGTTTGAACACTGAAGCTTTCTTT	CASSVEGSLNTEAFF
TRBJ2-7	TRBV28	TRBD1	few	TGTGCCAGCAGTCCGAGGACAGGGGTCCATTCTACCGCCTACGAGCAGTACTTC	CASSPRTGVHSTAYEQYF
TRBJ2-1	TRBV7-6	-	few	TGTGCTAGCAGCTTTAGGGGGAAAGACAATGAGCAGTTCTTC	CASSFRGKDNEQFF
TRBJ2-2	TRBV20-1	TRBD2	-	TGCAGTGCTGCACCAGCGGGAGCGAACACCGGGGAGCTGTTTTTT	CSAAPAGANTGELFF
TRBJ2-2	TRBV7-4	-	few	TGTGCCAGCAGCTTATTCGGACCCTCCCGGAACACCGGGGAGCTGTTTTTT	CASSLFGPSRNTGELFF
TRBJ1-5	TRBV7-2	-	many	TGTGCCAGCAGCTTAACCTGGACGGGTAGCAATCAGCCCCAGCATTTT	CASSLTWTGSNQPQHF
TRBJ2-1	TRBV4-3	TRBD2	-	TGCGCCAGCAGCCAAGATTTTAGCGGGAGCGGCTATGAGCAGTTCTTC	CASSQDFSGSGYEQFF
TRBJ2-7	TRBV2	-	few	TGTGCCAGCAGTGATTCCCTCGACAGCAACTCCTACGAGCAGTACTTC	CASSDSLDSNSYEQYF
TRBJ2-2	TRBV27	TRBD1	few	TGTGCCAGCGGACAGGGGATCGGGGAGCTGTTTTTT	CASGQGIGELFF
TRBJ2-4	TRBV27	-	-	TGTGCCAGCAGTTTGGGGGGACAAACCAAAAACATTCAGTACTTC	CASSLGGQTKNIQYF
TRBJ1-5	TRBV27	-	-	TGTGCCAGCAGTCGAACTTCCTCTACCAATCAGCCCCAGCATTTT	CASSRTSSTNQPQHF
TRBJ1-2	TRBV7-8	-	-	TGTGCCAGCAGCTTATTGGGGGAAATTGAGGATGGCTACACCTTC	CASSLLGEIEDGYTF
TRBJ2-5	TRBV7-6	TRBD1	-	TGTGCCAGCAGCATCACCGGGACAGGGGAGCAGACCCAGTACTTC	CASSITGTGEQTQYF
TRBJ2-1	TRBV12-3/TRBV12-4	TRBD2	-	TGTGCCAGCAGTTTAGCTACTAGCGGGAGAGGTAATGAGCAGTTCTTC	CASSLATSGRGNEQFF
TRBJ1-5	TRBV7-8	-	-	TGTGCCAGCATGGGCTCGAATCAGCCCCAGCATTTT	CASMGSNQPQHF
TRBJ2-1	TRBV19	TRBD2	few	TGTGCCAGTAGTATTTGGGGCGGGGGATACAATGAGCAGTTCTTC	CASSIWGGGYNEQFF
TRBJ1-1	TRBV29-1	TRBD1	-	TGCAGCGTTGAACAGGGGGCGGACACTGAAGCTTTCTTT	CSVEQGADTEAFF
TRBJ1-1	TRBV28	TRBD1	few	TGTGCCAGCAGTTTGACGCGTTCTACGGACGGGACAGGGAATGAAGCTTTCTTT	CASSLTRSTDGTGNEAFF
TRBJ1-1	TRBV10-2	-	-	TGCGCCAGCAGTGAGAACCGGGCTAGTCGGACTGAAGCTTTCTTT	CASSENRASRTEAFF
TRBJ2-2	TRBV7-3	-	many	TGTGCCAGCAGCTTAACAGGGAACACCGGGGAGCTGTTTTTT	CASSLTGNTGELFF
TRBJ2-1	TRBV11-2	TRBD2	-	TGTGCCAGCAGCTTATGGTCTAGCGGGGATTCCTACAATGAGCAGTTCTTC	CASSLWSSGDSYNEQFF
TRBJ1-1	TRBV7-9	-	many	TGTGCCAGCAGCCCCACCGGAGCGAGTACTGAAGCTTTCTTT	CASSPTGASTEAFF
TRBJ1-1	TRBV24-1	-	-	TGTGCCACCAGTGTTTGGTTCACTGAAGCTTTCTTT	CATSVWFTEAFF
TRBJ1-1	TRBV6-1	TRBD1	few	TGTGCCAGCAGTGAGACAGGGGTGAACACTGAAGCTTTCTTT	CASSETGVNTEAFF
TRBJ2-1	TRBV5-6	-	few	TGTGCCAGCAGCTTAGTACAGGCCATTGAGCAGTTCTTC	CASSLVQAIEQFF
TRBJ2-4	TRBV7-6	TRBD2	few	TGTGCCAGCAGCTTAGCTGCGGGAGATGTTCAGTACTTC	CASSLAAGDVQYF
TRBJ2-1	TRBV7-3	-	few	TGTGCCAGCAGCTTAATCGACTCAGGGGAGGACAATGAGCAGTTCTTC	CASSLIDSGEDNEQFF